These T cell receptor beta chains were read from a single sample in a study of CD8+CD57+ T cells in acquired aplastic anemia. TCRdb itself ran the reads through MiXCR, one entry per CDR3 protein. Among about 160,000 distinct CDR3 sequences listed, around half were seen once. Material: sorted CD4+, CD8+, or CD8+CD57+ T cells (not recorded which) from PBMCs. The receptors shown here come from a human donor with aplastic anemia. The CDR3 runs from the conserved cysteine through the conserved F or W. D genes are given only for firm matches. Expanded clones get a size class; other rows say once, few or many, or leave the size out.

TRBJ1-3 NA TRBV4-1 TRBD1 CASSQGRVGQGAAGNTIYF TGCGCCAGCAGCCAAGGTCGGGTGGGACAGGGGGCAGCTGGAAACACCATATATTTT
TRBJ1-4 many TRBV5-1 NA CASSLEGGEEKLFF TGCGCCAGCAGCTTGGAGGGGGGGGAAGAAAAACTGTTTTTT
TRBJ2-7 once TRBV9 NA CASSVGRADEQYF TGTGCCAGCAGCGTTGGCAGGGCCGACGAGCAGTACTTC
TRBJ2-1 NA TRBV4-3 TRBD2 CASSPGTSGGREQFF TGCGCCAGCAGCCCAGGGACTAGCGGGGGGCGGGAGCAGTTCTTC
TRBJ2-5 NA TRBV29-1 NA CSARGGVTQYF TGCAGCGCCAGAGGGGGGGTAACCCAGTACTTC
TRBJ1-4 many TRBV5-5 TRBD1 CASSSSTGAQKLFF TGTGCCAGCAGCTCGTCGACAGGGGCCCAAAAACTGTTTTTT
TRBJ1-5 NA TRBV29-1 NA CSVEYRVGQPQHF TGCAGCGTTGAATACAGGGTAGGACAGCCCCAGCATTTT
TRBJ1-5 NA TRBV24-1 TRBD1 CATSEPGTGSNQPQHF TGTGCCACCAGTGAGCCAGGGACAGGTAGCAATCAGCCCCAGCATTTT
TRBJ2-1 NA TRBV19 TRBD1 CASAGTAYGEQFF TGTGCCAGCGCCGGGACAGCCTATGGTGAGCAGTTCTTC
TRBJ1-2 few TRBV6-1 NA CASSQRRLQGYTF TGTGCCAGCAGCCAGAGACGGCTACAGGGCTACACCTTC
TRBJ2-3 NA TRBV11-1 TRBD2 CASSPSGTGADTQYF TGTGCCAGCAGCCCTAGCGGGACGGGGGCAGATACGCAGTATTTT
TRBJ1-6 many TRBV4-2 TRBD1 CASSLGQGGSSYNSPLHF TGTGCCAGCAGCCTAGGACAGGGGGGCAGCTCCTATAATTCACCCCTCCACTTT
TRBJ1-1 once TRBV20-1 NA CSVPGGFGNTEAFF TGCAGTGTCCCTGGAGGGTTTGGGAACACTGAAGCTTTCTTT
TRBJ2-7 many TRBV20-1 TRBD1 CSARVQGASSYEQYF TGCAGTGCTAGAGTACAGGGGGCTTCGTCCTACGAGCAGTACTTC
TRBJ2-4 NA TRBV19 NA CASSISLAKNIQYF TGTGCCAGTAGTATCAGCTTAGCCAAAAACATTCAGTACTTC
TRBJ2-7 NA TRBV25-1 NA CASSEQWGGTGEQYF TGTGCCAGCAGTGAACAATGGGGGGGCACCGGGGAGCAGTACTTC
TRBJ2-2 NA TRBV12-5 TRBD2 CASGLVMTSGNTGELFF TGTGCTAGTGGTTTGGTAATGACTAGCGGAAACACCGGGGAGCTGTTTTTT
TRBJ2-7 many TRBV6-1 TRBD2 CASTNSGGAGEQYF TGTGCCAGCACCAATAGCGGGGGGGCCGGCGAGCAGTACTTC
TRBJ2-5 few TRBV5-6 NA CASSLFFRDKTQYF TGTGCCAGCAGCTTATTTTTCAGGGACAAGACCCAGTACTTC
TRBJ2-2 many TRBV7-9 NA CASSLGASYTGELFF TGTGCCAGCAGCTTAGGGGCCTCGTACACCGGGGAGCTGTTTTTT
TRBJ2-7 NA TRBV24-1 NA CATSDLAEQYF TGTGCCACCAGTGATTTGGCCGAGCAGTACTTC
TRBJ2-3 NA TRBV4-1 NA CASSPDGVPPDTQYF TGCGCCAGCAGCCCAGACGGGGTCCCTCCAGATACGCAGTATTTT